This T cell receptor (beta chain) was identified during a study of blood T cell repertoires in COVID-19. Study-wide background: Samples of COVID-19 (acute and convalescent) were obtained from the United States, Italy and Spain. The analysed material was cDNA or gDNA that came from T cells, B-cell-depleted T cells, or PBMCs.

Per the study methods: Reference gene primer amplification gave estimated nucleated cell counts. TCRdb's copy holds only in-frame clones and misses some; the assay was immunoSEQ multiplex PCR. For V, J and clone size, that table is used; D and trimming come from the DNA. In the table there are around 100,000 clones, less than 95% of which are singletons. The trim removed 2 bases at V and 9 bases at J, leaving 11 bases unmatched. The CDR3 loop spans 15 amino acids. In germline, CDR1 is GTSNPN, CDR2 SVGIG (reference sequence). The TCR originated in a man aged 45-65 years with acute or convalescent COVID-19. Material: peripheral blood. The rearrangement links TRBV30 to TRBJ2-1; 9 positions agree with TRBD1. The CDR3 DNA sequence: TGTGCCTGGAGTTCCGGGACAGGGAATTTTGGTGAGCAGTTCTTC. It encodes CAWSSGTGNFGEQFF. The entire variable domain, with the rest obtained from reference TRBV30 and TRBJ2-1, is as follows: SQTIHQWPATLVQPVGSPLSLECTVEGTSNPNLYWYRQAAGRGLQLLFYSVGIGQISSEVPQNLSASRPQDRQFILSSKKLLLSDSGFYLCAWSSGTGNFGEQFFGPGTRLTVL.